The 17 T cell receptor beta chains listed next were all sequenced from one sample in a study of OX40 agonist ivuxolimab in advanced cancers. Data came from immunoSEQ multiplex PCR; TCRdb stores just in-frame clones and leaves some out. Of under 80,000 clones in the sample, less than 95% are singletons; the top ten hold less than 2%. Here the sequenced sample was CD4+ or CD8+ T cells sorted from blood, taken in a trial of the OX40 agonist ivuxolimab. The receptors were gathered from an adult with an advanced solid tumor such as melanoma, head and neck, liver or kidney cancer.

The chain is built from TRBV5-4 and TRBJ2-3, with D perhaps being TRBD1 or TRBD2 (5 bases each). The germline V gene has CDR1 SGHNT and CDR2 YYREEE (reference sequence). This CDR3 region has 16 residues. V shed 1 base and J shed 3 bases, with 15 bases lying between them. In nucleotides, the CDR3 is TGTGCCAGCAGCTTGTACCGGGACGGGCGGACAGATACGCAGTATTTT. Protein product: CASSLYRDGRTDTQYF.

The chain couples TRBV12-5 to TRBJ1-5; 9 nucleotides agree with TRBD1. Germline V gene lookup returns CDR1 LGHNT and CDR2 FRNRAP. The CDR3 runs to 15 residues. J gave up 7 bases and V 6 bases, and 10 bases lay outside the gene matches. The CDR3 sequence: CASGSDRGIYQPQHF. The CDR3 nucleotides read TGTGCTAGTGGCTCGGACAGGGGTATATACCAGCCCCAGCATTTT.

The V gene is TRBV11-3, the J gene TRBJ2-5, with 7 nucleotides matching TRBD2. The germline gives CDR1 SGHNT, CDR2 YENEEA. The CDR3 length is 14 residues. V lost 0 bases to trimming and J lost 2 bases; unmatched junction nucleotides: 0. The chain's CDR3 is CASSLEGGQETQYF. The CDR3 DNA is TGTGCCAGCAGCTTAGAGGGGGGGCAAGAGACCCAGTACTTC.

This chain links TRBV30 with TRBJ1-2; D gene ambiguous. The CDR3 is made up of 12 amino acids. Trimming took 3 bases from V and 8 from J, leaving 13 bases between them. The germline CDR1 and CDR2 sequences are GTSNPN and SVGIG (reference sequence). For the CDR3, the DNA is TGTGCCTGGAGAAGGGTCCCGGGAGGCTACACCTTC. Translated, it gives CAWRRVPGGYTF.

V gene TRBV27 combines with J gene TRBJ1-2, with D uncertain. From germline, CDR1 is MNHEY and CDR2 SMNVEV (reference sequence). V was pared by 3 bases and J by 4 bases, with 9 bases between. CDR3 length: 13 amino acids. CDR3 residues: CASSFRGGYGYTF. In nucleotides, the CDR3 is TGTGCCAGCAGTTTTCGGGGTGGCTATGGCTACACCTTC.

The chain is built from TRBV11-3 and TRBJ1-2, with D uncertain. Deletions cut 0 bases from V and 4 bases from J, with 12 bases between. Germline V gene sequence: CDR1 SGHNT, CDR2 YENEEA. The CDR3 has 15 amino acids. The CDR3: CASSLEGSPLYGYTF. In DNA form, the CDR3 reads TGTGCCAGCAGCTTAGAAGGGTCCCCCCTCTATGGCTACACCTTC. Full variable domain (outside the CDR3, taken from reference TRBV11-3 and TRBJ1-2): EAGVVQSPRYKIIEKKQPVAFWCNPISGHNTLYWYLQNLGQGPELLIRYENEEAVDDSQLPKDRFSAERLKGVDSTLKIQPAELGDSAVYLCASSLEGSPLYGYTFGSGTRLTVV.

The rearrangement links TRBV4-2 to TRBJ1-5; D possibly corresponds to TRBD1 (6 bases). The CDR3 spans 20 residues. Germline lookup yields CDR1 LGHNA and CDR2 YNFKEQ. The germline V and J ends were trimmed by 1 base and 5 bases, with 27 bases remaining between them. The CDR3 loop reads CASSQVGIGGGYGSHQPQHF. CDR3 coding DNA: TGTGCCAGCAGCCAAGTAGGAATCGGGGGCGGCTATGGGTCGCATCAGCCCCAGCATTTT.

The rearrangement joins TRBV5-4 to TRBJ2-3; the D gene is possibly TRBD2 (5 bases). From germline, CDR1 is SGHNT and CDR2 YYREEE (reference sequence). There are 14 residues in the CDR3. Trimming left V 5 bases short and J 0 bases short, with 10 bases between. The CDR3 spells CASRLLVSTDTQYF. The CDR3 DNA reads TGTGCCAGCAGACTACTAGTTAGCACAGATACGCAGTATTTT.

The chain combines TRBV7-2 with TRBJ2-7; D possibly corresponds to TRBD1 (5 bases). The CDR3 runs 15 residues. V dropped 3 bases and J dropped 4 bases, with 16 bases sitting between them. Germline V gene sequence: CDR1 SGHTA, CDR2 FQGNSA. The CDR3 sequence: CASSFAPGIYYEQYF. CDR3 nucleotides: TGTGCCAGCAGCTTTGCTCCAGGGATCTATTACGAGCAGTACTTC.

The chain links TRBV28 to TRBJ2-7, with TRBD2 matching 12 bases. This CDR3 has 14 amino acids. Trimming cost V 9 bases and J 7 bases; bases outside gene matches: 10. From germline, CDR1 is MDHEN and CDR2 SYDVKM. CDR3 DNA sequence: TGTGCCAGTACCCCGGGACTAGCGGGTAGAGAGCAGTACTTC. Amino acid sequence: CASTPGLAGREQYF.

This clone was counted a single time. The rearrangement uses TRBV11-1 and TRBJ1-1, with a weak D call TRBD1 (6 bases). The germline CDR1 and CDR2 sequences are SGHAT and FQDESV (reference sequence). CDR3 length: 15 residues. The ends were cut back, 5 bases at V and 0 bases at J, with 13 bases in the middle. The CDR3 DNA sequence: TGTGCCAGCAGCCCCCAAGGACAGCTGAACACTGAAGCTTTCTTT. This encodes CASSPQGQLNTEAFF.

The rearrangement links TRBV18 to TRBJ2-7; TRBD1 or TRBD2 may be the D gene (5 bases each). CDR3 size: 16 residues. The germline V gene encodes CDR1 KGHSH and CDR2 LQKENI. V was clipped by 3 bases and J by 2 bases, with 17 bases between them. The CDR3 DNA reads TGTGCCAGCTCACCTGAGCTTCCGGGGCCAGCCTACGAGCAGTACTTC. Protein: CASSPELPGPAYEQYF.

CDR3 residues: CASSSDQGVDTQYF. As DNA, the CDR3 is TGTGCCAGCAGCTCTGACCAGGGGGTAGATACGCAGTATTTT. The chain couples TRBV7-3 to TRBJ2-3, with 7 bases matching TRBD1. Trimming took 4 bases from V and 5 from J; bases not matched to a gene: 6. This CDR3 has 14 residues. CDR1 is SGHTA, CDR2 FQGTGA, per germline.

The V gene is TRBV29-1, the J gene TRBJ2-7; D is possibly TRBD1 (5 bases). Per germline, CDR1 SQVTM and CDR2 ANQGSEA. The CDR3 sequence is 11 residues long. Trimming took 6 bases from V and 7 from J, leaving 13 bases between them. The chain's CDR3 is CSVSWGQEQYF. CDR3 bases: TGCAGCGTCTCCTGGGGCCAAGAGCAGTACTTC.

The V gene is TRBV11-1, the J gene TRBJ1-1; tentative D call: TRBD1 (6 bases). Germline V gene sequence: CDR1 SGHAT, CDR2 FQDESV (reference sequence). The germline V and J ends were trimmed by 7 bases and 1 base, with 13 bases remaining between them. This CDR3 has 14 residues. For the CDR3, the DNA is TGTGCCAGCACTTTCGGACAGCGGAACACTGAAGCTTTCTTT. It yields the protein CASTFGQRNTEAFF.

The V call is TRBV18, the J call TRBJ1-1; D is uncertain. Trimming cost V 3 bases and J 1 base, with 6 bases left between them. Per germline, CDR1 KGHSH and CDR2 LQKENI. The length of the CDR3 is 13 residues. In DNA form, the CDR3 reads TGTGCCAGCTCACCGGAGGGGAACACTGAAGCTTTCTTT. This codes for CASSPEGNTEAFF.

The rearrangement links TRBV18 to TRBJ2-5; 7 bases are shared with TRBD2. This CDR3 is 14 amino acids long. Germline-derived CDR1 and CDR2 are KGHSH and LQKENI. The V and J ends lost 5 bases and 3 bases, in that order; junction bases with no gene match: 6. CDR3 amino acids: CASSSNLAEETQYF. CDR3 coding DNA: TGTGCCAGCTCATCGAACCTAGCGGAAGAGACCCAGTACTTC.